The present TCR beta chain was sequenced within a study of cytomegalovirus exposure and HLA in healthy donors. In the case of this clone: As yet, its antigen is unknown.

Primers for the PCR totalled 60 Vbeta and 13 Jbeta. Repertoires were generated with immunoSEQ multiplex PCR, while TCRdb's copy carries only in-frame clones and drops some. The sample has 150,000 or so clones; roughly 79% are singletons. Germline V gives CDR1 SGHNT, CDR2 YYREEE (reference sequence). This CDR3 region has 18 residues. The V and J ends lost 3 bases and 8 bases, in that order; junction bases with no gene match: 18. General study points: A later analysis reported that several of the most significant clusters appeared to be linked to common viral pathogens, among them Epstein-Barr virus. With high specificity and sensitivity, the classifier reportedly diagnosed cytomegalovirus status. Researchers catalogued about 150 TCR beta chains as cytomegalovirus-associated. Information on immune exposure was restricted to one variable (CMV serostatus).

The gene calls are TRBV5-4 and TRBJ2-3, with 10 bases aligning to TRBD1. Sequenced: PBMCs. The source of this sequence is a woman in her late teens or twenties in good health and CMV-seropositive. The CDR3, as DNA: TGTGCCAGCAGCTCCCGATTGGGGGACAGGGGTTTTTTGGGTACGCAGTATTTT. Protein sequence: CASSSRLGDRGFLGTQYF.